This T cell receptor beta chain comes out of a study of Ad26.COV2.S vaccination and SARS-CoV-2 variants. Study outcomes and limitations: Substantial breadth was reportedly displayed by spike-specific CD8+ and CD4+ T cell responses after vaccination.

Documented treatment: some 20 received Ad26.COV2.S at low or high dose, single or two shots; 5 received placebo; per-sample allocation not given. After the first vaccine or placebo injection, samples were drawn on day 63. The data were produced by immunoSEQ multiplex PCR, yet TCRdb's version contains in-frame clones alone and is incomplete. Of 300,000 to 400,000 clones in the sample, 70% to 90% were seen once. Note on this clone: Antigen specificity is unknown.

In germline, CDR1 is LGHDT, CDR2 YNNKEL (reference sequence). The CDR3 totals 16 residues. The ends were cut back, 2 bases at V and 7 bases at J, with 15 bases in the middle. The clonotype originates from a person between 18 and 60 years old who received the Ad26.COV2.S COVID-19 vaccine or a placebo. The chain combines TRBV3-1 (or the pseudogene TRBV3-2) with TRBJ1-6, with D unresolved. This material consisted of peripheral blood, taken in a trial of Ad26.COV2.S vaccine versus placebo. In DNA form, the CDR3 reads TGTGCCAGCAGCCAACGCAGTTCCCTCGAAAATTCACCCCTCCACTTT. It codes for CASSQRSSLENSPLHF.